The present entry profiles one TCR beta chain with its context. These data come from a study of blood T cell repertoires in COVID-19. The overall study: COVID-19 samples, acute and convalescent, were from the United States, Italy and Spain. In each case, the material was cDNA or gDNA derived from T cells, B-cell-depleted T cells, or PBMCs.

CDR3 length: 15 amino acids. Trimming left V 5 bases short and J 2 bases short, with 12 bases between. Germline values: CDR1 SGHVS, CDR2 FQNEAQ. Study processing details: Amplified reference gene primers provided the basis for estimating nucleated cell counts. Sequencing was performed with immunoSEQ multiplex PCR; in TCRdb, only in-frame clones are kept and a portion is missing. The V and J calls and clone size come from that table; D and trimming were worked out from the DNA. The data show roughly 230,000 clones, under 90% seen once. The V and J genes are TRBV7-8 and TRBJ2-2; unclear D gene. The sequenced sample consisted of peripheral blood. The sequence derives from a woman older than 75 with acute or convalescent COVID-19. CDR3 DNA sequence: TGTGCCAGCAGCCCAAGAACAGTTAACACCGGGGAGCTGTTTTTT. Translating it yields CASSPRTVNTGELFF.